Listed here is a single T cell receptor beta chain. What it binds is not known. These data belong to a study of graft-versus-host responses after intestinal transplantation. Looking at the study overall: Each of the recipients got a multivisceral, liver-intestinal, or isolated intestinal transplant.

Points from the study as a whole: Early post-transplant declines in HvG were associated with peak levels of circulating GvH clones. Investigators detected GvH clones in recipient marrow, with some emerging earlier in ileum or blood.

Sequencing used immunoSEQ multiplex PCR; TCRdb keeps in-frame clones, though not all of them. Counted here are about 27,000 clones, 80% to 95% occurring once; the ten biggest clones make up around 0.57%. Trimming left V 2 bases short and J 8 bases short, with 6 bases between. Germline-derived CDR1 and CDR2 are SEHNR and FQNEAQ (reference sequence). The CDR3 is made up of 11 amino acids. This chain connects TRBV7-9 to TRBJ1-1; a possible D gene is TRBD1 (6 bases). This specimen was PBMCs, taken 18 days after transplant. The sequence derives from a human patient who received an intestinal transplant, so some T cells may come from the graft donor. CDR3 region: CASSLQGEAFF. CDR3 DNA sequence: TGTGCCAGCAGCTTACAGGGGGAAGCTTTCTTT. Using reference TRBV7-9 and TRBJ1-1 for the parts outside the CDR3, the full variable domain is DTGVSQNPRHKITKRGQNVTFRCDPISEHNRLYWYRQTLGQGPEFLTYFQNEAQLEKSRLLSDRFSAERPKGSFSTLEIQRTEQGDSAMYLCASSLQGEAFFGQGTRLTVV.